This entry describes one T cell receptor beta chain. The antigen this receptor binds is unknown. Base-call qualities are not available, and no considerably larger clone is one nucleotide away. The germline ends are 10 bases apart after V is trimmed by 2 bases and J by 8 bases. Per the germline V gene, SGDLS is the CDR1 and YYNGEE is the CDR2. The CDR3 covers 13 residues, taking in both the cysteine and the phenylalanine. Solely the CDR3 DNA is kept, with 39 bases framed from the first base. Whole blood was collected in K2EDTA tubes by collaborating institutions according to the institutions' own protocols. For TCRbeta analysis, collaborators shipped samples as frozen whole blood, isolated PBMCs, or DNA extracted from either of those sample types. The sample originates from a study of blood T cell repertoires in COVID-19 (dated by TCRdb to between 2020 and 2021). Concerning the study at large: Collaborator samples came from the United States, Italy and Spain and covered acute and convalescent phases of COVID-19. The repertoires were made available in a free public database intended to serve as a resource for research on the immune response to SARS-CoV-2. HLA class I and class II types, where available, came from metadata supplied by the sample provider rather than from assay-based typing. Sample metadata almost always included a de-identified subject ID, COVID-19 status, age in years and sex. The dataset comprised deeply sampled blood TCRbeta repertoires from subjects exposed to, actively infected with, or recovered from COVID-19. The prospective study material was composed of cDNA or gDNA derived from T cells, B-cell-depleted T cells, or PBMCs. Samples were obtained from the ongoing ImmuneRACE study (first 160 participants) and from roughly 1,300 subjects provided by 6 global collaborators. Beyond this particular receptor, the publication reports: How much clinical and demographic metadata was included differed by source and by participant, and the metadata was provided uncurated.

TCRbeta CDR3 regions were amplified from genomic DNA using the immunoSEQ Assay, a bias-controlled multiplex PCR. The study's processing was this. The number of nucleated cells in each sample was estimated from the amplification of reference gene primers within the assay. Sequence reads were collapsed and filtered to measure the absolute abundance of every unique TCRbeta CDR3 rearrangement. Productive Simpson clonality was computed per sample as the square root of Simpson's diversity index over productive rearrangements. TCRdb mirrors the immuneACCESS table, restricted to in-frame sequences. Some clones are absent from its copies; in checked studies, under half trace to an unresolved V gene, and the reason for the others is unknown. V, J and clone size are those of that table, while D and trimming were read from the DNA. The sample contains 250,000 or so clones, approximately 86% of them found a single time. Jointly, the top ten make up about 7.1% of the sample.

Sequencing was carried out using peripheral blood. The chain couples TRBV9 to TRBJ1-4; 5 matching bases give a weak D call of TRBD1. This TCR was sampled from a woman between 65 and 79 years old with active or convalescent COVID-19. The CDR3 reads as follows: CASSVGGGEKLFF. The nucleotide sequence reads as follows: TGTGCCAGCAGCGTCGGCGGGGGAGAAAAACTGTTTTTT.